The clone carrying this T cell receptor beta chain was observed a single time. Its target is unknown. Sequenced by immunoSEQ multiplex PCR; TCRdb stores in-frame clones only, minus some. The sample lists around 350,000 clones; around 86% were seen once. This entry is derived from a study of cytomegalovirus exposure and HLA in healthy donors. Study findings and constraints: Researchers catalogued about 150 TCR beta chains as cytomegalovirus-associated. Rare TCR sequences dominated, though some public TCRs recurred in many donors. The classifier, whose performance was assessed in both the original and validation cohorts, reportedly diagnosed cytomegalovirus status with high specificity and sensitivity.

It was the approximately 110-subject validation cohort, separate from the approximately 620-subject first cohort, to which the donors belonged. The material sequenced was PBMCs. This TCR was recovered from a woman in her late teens or twenties in good health and CMV-seronegative.

The CDR3 nucleotides are TGTGCCAGCAGGTCCGGGACAGGGCGCAACATTCAGTACTTC. Residues: CASRSGTGRNIQYF. This sequence joins TRBV28 and TRBJ2-4; 9 nucleotides align to TRBD1. This CDR3 region has 14 residues. The junction had 7 bases not matched to a gene; V was cut back by 6 bases and J by 7 bases. Germline loops: CDR1 MDHEN, CDR2 SYDVKM.